This T cell receptor beta chain was retrieved from a study of Ad26.COV2.S vaccination and SARS-CoV-2 variants. Noted treatment: about 20 received Ad26.COV2.S at low or high dose, single or two shots; several received placebo; per-sample allocation not given. Sampling happened 63 days after the first vaccine or placebo injection. Donation was by an adult aged 18-55 years who was in Boston. V lost 1 base, J lost 5 bases, and 26 bases lay in between. The CDR3 extends over 19 amino acids. Per germline, CDR1 SGHVS and CDR2 FNYEAQ. Profiling relied on immunoSEQ multiplex PCR, and the TCRdb table lists in-frame clones only, not all of them. The sample consists of about 400,000 clones, approximately 87% of them appearing once.

Sequences were derived from peripheral blood, sampled in a trial of Ad26.COV2.S vaccine versus placebo. This TCR derives from a person aged 18 to 65 who received the Ad26.COV2.S COVID-19 vaccine or a placebo. The chain has TRBV7-6 and TRBJ2-5; D possibly corresponds to TRBD2 (6 bases). The CDR3 DNA sequence: TGTGCCAGCAGCTTAGAACCCCCCTCGACCGCGGGGATGGGTGAGACCCAGTACTTC. This codes for CASSLEPPSTAGMGETQYF.